These 20 T cell receptor beta chains originate from one sample sequenced in a study of identical twins. TCRdb processed the 5' RACE reads anew with MiXCR; each CDR3 protein has one entry. The sample lists a few hundred thousand distinct CDR3 sequences, roughly 13% occurring once. The same data also went into a second study, on yellow fever vaccine responses in identical twins.

The specimen sequenced was CD4+ T cells sorted from blood. The receptors were gathered from a woman aged 18-29 years in good health.

This clonotype appeared many times. The chain uses TRBV12-3 or TRBV12-4 and TRBJ1-1; possible D gene TRBD1, 5 bases. Trimming stripped 6 bases from V and 3 bases from J, with 11 bases between. CDR3 length equals 13 residues. CDR3 amino acids: CASRPGGDTEAFF. CDR3 DNA sequence: TGTGCCAGCAGACCTGGGGGGGACACTGAAGCTTTCTTT.

J is TRBJ2-1 and V is TRBV20-1; TRBD1 matches 10 bases. From germline, CDR1 is DFQATT and CDR2 SNEGSKA (reference sequence). This CDR3 contains 14 residues. V lost 5 bases and J lost 10; bases outside the gene matches: 11. CDR3 sequence reads: CSAPRQGASGEQFF. The CDR3 DNA follows: TGCAGTGCTCCCCGACAGGGGGCTAGCGGGGAGCAGTTCTTC.

The chain carries TRBV29-1 and TRBJ2-4, with 8 bases lining up with TRBD1. Germline V gene lookup returns CDR1 SQVTM and CDR2 ANQGSEA. This CDR3 comprises 14 residues. V gave up 4 bases and J gave up 4 bases; unmatched junction bases: 6. The CDR3 sequence is CSVALRGPKNIQYF. In DNA form, the CDR3 reads TGCAGCGTTGCACTCAGGGGGCCAAAAAACATTCAGTACTTC.

There are a few counts of this clonotype. The genes are TRBV28 and TRBJ2-3; no definite D call. The CDR3 has 12 residues. V lost 5 bases and J lost 3, with 6 bases in between. Germline CDR1 and CDR2: MDHEN and SYDVKM. The CDR3 DNA is TGTGCCAGCAGTACAGCTACAGATACGCAGTATTTT. Translation gives CASSTATDTQYF. Filled out from reference TRBV28 and TRBJ2-3, the complete variable domain reads DVKVTQSSRYLVKRTGEKVFLECVQDMDHENMFWYRQDPGLGLRLIYFSYDVKMKEKGDIPEGYSVSREKKERFSLILESASTNQTSMYLCASSTATDTQYFGPGTRLTVL.

V is TRBV28 and J is TRBJ2-7, with 8 bases aligning to TRBD1. Per germline, CDR1 MDHEN and CDR2 SYDVKM. V lost 5 bases to trimming and J lost 2 bases; unmatched junction nucleotides: 8. The CDR3 covers 15 residues. The CDR3 is CASSVTGTGPYEQYF. The DNA for the CDR3 is TGTGCCAGCAGTGTCACCGGGACAGGACCCTACGAGCAGTACTTC.

As concerns this clonotype: The conserved closing phenylalanine or tryptophan is absent in this CDR3, likely reflecting a read error. The J gene is TRBJ2-2, the V gene TRBV4-1; D not resolved. Trimming shortened V by 0 bases and J by 3 bases, and 2 bases separated the two germline ends. This CDR3 has 13 amino acids. The germline CDR1 and CDR2 sequences are MGHRA and YSYEKL. CDR3 bases: TGCGCCAGCAGCCAAGATCACACCGGGGAGCTGTTTTTA. Amino acid sequence: CASSQDHTGELFL.

The chain is built from TRBV2 and TRBJ2-1; 9 nucleotides match TRBD1. The CDR3 loop spans 13 amino acids. V lost 4 bases and J lost 9; bases outside the gene matches: 4. From germline, CDR1 is SNHLY and CDR2 FYNNEI. Here the CDR3 DNA reads TGTGCCAGCAGTGTTGACAGGGGGATTGAGCAGTTCTTC. Protein sequence: CASSVDRGIEQFF.

The table lists this clonotype with a few counts. This chain links TRBV5-1 with TRBJ1-1; TRBD1 might be the D (6 bases). From germline, CDR1 is SGHRS and CDR2 YFSETQ. This CDR3 comprises 12 residues. Trimming removed 7 bases from V and 6 bases from J, with 13 bases in between. In DNA, the CDR3 is TGCGCCAGCCGCTCAGGGGCGGCTGAAGCTTTCTTT. Translating gives CASRSGAAEAFF. The variable domain in full, with the rest retrieved from reference TRBV5-1 and TRBJ1-1, is KAGVTQTPRYLIKTRGQQVTLSCSPISGHRSVSWYQQTPGQGLQFLFEYFSETQRNKGNFPGRFSGRQFSNSRSEMNVSTLELGDSALYLCASRSGAAEAFFGQGTRLTVV.

This clonotype was detected a few times. This chain joins TRBV12-3 or TRBV12-4 and TRBJ2-3; 7 bases are shared with TRBD2. There are 14 residues in the CDR3. The V and J ends lost 6 bases and 2 bases, in that order; junction bases with no gene match: 5. Written as DNA, the CDR3 is TGTGCCAGCAGAGGCGGGGGAAACACAGATACGCAGTATTTT. Amino acid sequence: CASRGGGNTDTQYF.

This clonotype showed up many times. This chain links TRBV29-1 with TRBJ2-5, with D possibly matching TRBD1 (6 bases). The germline V and J ends were trimmed by 7 bases and 5 bases, with 14 bases remaining between them. The CDR3 contains 12 residues. Germline CDR1 SQVTM, CDR2 ANQGSEA. As DNA, the CDR3 is TGCAGCGCGAGGGGGTTGTGGGAGACCCAGTACTTC. It yields the protein CSARGLWETQYF. Drawing the rest from reference TRBV29-1 and TRBJ2-5, the complete variable domain is SAVISQKPSRDICQRGTSLTIQCQVDSQVTMMFWYRQQPGQSLTLIATANQGSEATYESGFVIDKFPISRPNLTFSTLTVSNMSPEDSSIYLCSARGLWETQYFGPGTRLLVL.

This clonotype was observed at least ten times. The chain uses TRBV7-2 and TRBJ2-3; D call uncertain. V lost 7 bases and J 4 bases, leaving 15 bases between the germline ends. Germline CDR1 reads SGHTA; CDR2 reads FQGNSA. This CDR3 is built from 14 residues. This CDR3 reads CASTRVAYSDTQYF. The CDR3 DNA reads TGTGCCAGCACTAGGGTAGCCTACTCAGATACGCAGTATTTT.

The table lists this clonotype with a few counts. V and J are TRBV12-3 or TRBV12-4 and TRBJ2-1; D possibly matches TRBD1 or TRBD2 (6 bases each). V dropped 6 bases and J dropped 13 bases, with 25 bases sitting between them. The CDR3 contains 15 residues. CDR3 nucleotides: TGTGCCAGCAGACTAGGACTCCCCGGGGGCCGAAGACAGTTCTTC. Its protein product is CASRLGLPGGRRQFF.

The rearrangement joins TRBV5-1 to TRBJ2-5; D is undetermined. The CDR3 length is 14 residues. Germline-derived CDR1 and CDR2 are SGHRS and YFSETQ. Trimming removed 4 bases from V and 1 base from J, with 11 bases in between. The CDR3 DNA reads TGCGCCAGCAGCAGAGGACCTTCCCAAGAGACCCAGTACTTC. This codes for CASSRGPSQETQYF.

This chain joins TRBV20-1 and TRBJ2-1; D may be TRBD1 or TRBD2 (5 bases each). Trimming took off 0 bases at V and 9 bases at J, with 9 bases between the two ends. The CDR3 is 12 residues long. Germline V gene sequence: CDR1 DFQATT, CDR2 SNEGSKA (reference sequence). In nucleotides, the CDR3 is TGCAGTGCTAGAGATTCAGGGAGTGAGCAGTTCTTC. Residues: CSARDSGSEQFF.

This clonotype has a handful of counts. The V and J genes are TRBV18 and TRBJ2-1; 7 positions match TRBD2. Germline CDR1 reads KGHSH; CDR2 reads LQKENI. The CDR3 extends over 16 amino acids. With 4 bases clipped from V and 0 bases from J, the junction kept 6 bases outside the gene matches. The CDR3 DNA is TGTGCCAGCTCACATTCAGCGGGGTTCTCCTACAATGAGCAGTTCTTC. Translation: CASSHSAGFSYNEQFF.

This clonotype appeared many times. This chain joins TRBV5-1 and TRBJ2-7; 8 bases agree with TRBD1. V shed 0 bases, J shed 3 bases, and the junction held 5 bases outside the gene matches. CDR1 and CDR2 from the germline V gene are SGHRS and YFSETQ. The CDR3 is made up of 15 amino acids. CDR3 nucleotides: TGCGCCAGCAGCTTGGAAGGGACAGGCTTCTACGAGCAGTACTTC. Translation: CASSLEGTGFYEQYF.

In this sample, this clonotype turned up a few times. This chain connects TRBV12-3 or TRBV12-4 to TRBJ2-5; a weak D match, TRBD2 (6 bases). The ends were cut back, 1 base at V and 5 bases at J, with 11 bases in the middle. This CDR3 is 14 amino acids long. The CDR3 region is CASSLGGVEETQYF. In DNA, the CDR3 is TGTGCCAGCAGTTTAGGGGGGGTGGAGGAGACCCAGTACTTC.

The rearrangement uses TRBV5-1 and TRBJ2-7; maybe TRBD1 (5 bases). Germline CDR1 and CDR2: SGHRS and YFSETQ. Deletions cut 4 bases from V and 7 bases from J, with 12 bases between. This CDR3 contains 12 residues. CDR3 sequence: CASSEPPGEQYF. As DNA, the CDR3 is TGCGCCAGCAGCGAACCCCCAGGGGAGCAGTACTTC.

This clonotype was seen ten or more times. The chain employs TRBV4-3 and TRBJ2-7; D uncertain. The V end was cut by 1 base, the J end by 0 bases, with 13 bases between. CDR1 and CDR2 from the germline V gene are LGHNA and YSLEER. The CDR3 runs 16 residues. CDR3 DNA sequence: TGCGCCAGCAGCCAAGTCGGTGCAGGTACCTCCTACGAGCAGTACTTC. It is translated as CASSQVGAGTSYEQYF.

This clonotype was seen a single time. The J gene is TRBJ2-5, the V gene TRBV7-2, with TRBD2 as a possible D gene (6 bases). The CDR3 contains 15 residues. The germline gives CDR1 SGHTA, CDR2 FQGNSA. V gave up 1 base and J gave up 1 base, with 10 bases separating them. The CDR3 protein is CASSLGRGIQETQYF. CDR3 DNA sequence: TGTGCCAGCAGCTTAGGGCGGGGCATCCAAGAGACCCAGTACTTC.